The rows below give T cell receptor beta chains drawn from one sample of a study of monozygotic twins with inflammatory bowel disease. TCRdb re-called the 5' RACE reads and gives one entry per CDR3 protein, without DNA. The repertoire table contains about 380,000 distinct CDR3 sequences. Sequencing was done on a sample of blood. The source is a human donor with ulcerative colitis or Crohn's disease, or a healthy co-twin of an affected twin (not recorded which). CDR3s include the opening cysteine and the closing phenylalanine or tryptophan. Fields, in order: J gene, V gene, CDR3 protein.

TRBJ2-2 | TRBV6-2/TRBV6-3 | CASTKGRPNTGELFF
TRBJ1-2 | TRBV4-3 | CASSPRDRAREGYTF
TRBJ2-1 | TRBV29-1 | CSHGGFVRGDEQFF
TRBJ2-7 | TRBV7-2 | CASSPTTGGRGEQYF
TRBJ2-1 | TRBV5-1 | CASSVGQSFYNEQFF
TRBJ2-3 | TRBV20-1 | CSARDRTRVGDTQYF
TRBJ1-4 | TRBV7-2 | CASSRGTVANEKLFF
TRBJ2-3 | TRBV24-1 | CATSEGGDTDTQYF
TRBJ1-3 | TRBV12-2 | CASRHPWDYGTIYF
TRBJ1-5 | TRBV7-9 | CASSLENSNQPQHF
TRBJ1-2 | TRBV9 | CASSFTGESYTF
TRBJ2-7 | TRBV11-3 | CASSLDEGAITYEQYF
TRBJ2-7 | TRBV20-1 | CSATSPISSYEQYF
TRBJ2-3 | TRBV9 | CASSVAGVSRPSTDTQYF
TRBJ2-3 | TRBV6-1 | CASRPTSGGSYYTQYF
TRBJ2-4 | TRBV7-8 | CASSPAGGGRAKNIQYF
TRBJ2-1 | TRBV30 | CAWALRVSDEQFF
TRBJ2-1 | TRBV27 | CASRLRYRRDTNNEQFF
TRBJ2-3 | TRBV30 | CAWSVQNPSTDTQYF
TRBJ2-5 | TRBV20-1 | CSARPRPQETQYF
TRBJ1-6 | TRBV27 | CASSLLGRSSYNSPLHF
TRBJ1-1 | TRBV3-1 | CSSSQIHTEAFF
TRBJ2-5 | TRBV7-2 | CASSSDRAETQYF
TRBJ2-3 | TRBV5-1 | CASSLALGQGSDTQYF
TRBJ2-5 | TRBV1 | CTSSQARGYQETQYF
TRBJ1-1 | TRBV12-3/TRBV12-4 | CATQVGPNTEAFF
TRBJ2-7 | TRBV5-1 | CASSLDPSSYEQYF
TRBJ1-6 | TRBV20-1 | CSAGQRILSYNSPLHF
TRBJ2-1 | TRBV13 | CASSPSGGEGNEQFF
TRBJ2-5 | TRBV15 | CATSRVDGRVHF
TRBJ2-7 | TRBV12-3/TRBV12-4 | CASRIDRGSYEQYF
TRBJ1-5 | TRBV12-3/TRBV12-4 | CASNGGINQPQHF
TRBJ2-7 | TRBV5-1 | CASRRTAESSYEQYF